This TCR beta chain was obtained from a study of cytomegalovirus exposure and HLA in healthy donors. Study-level results: Later analysis placed DRB1 highest and HLA-C lowest in TCR association rates, which differed by HLA locus. Confirmation in vitro established that three CMV-associated chains were specific for CMV antigens.

The study ran its PCR with 60 Vbeta and 13 Jbeta primers. This table comes from immunoSEQ multiplex PCR, and its TCRdb copy is limited to in-frame clones, with some not included. The repertoire includes about 93,000 clones, approximately 72% of them detected once, and over 3% sits in the top ten. The ends lost 5 bases at V and 2 bases at J; junction bases unmatched: 11. CDR3 length equals 17 residues. Germline-derived CDR1 and CDR2 are SEHNR and FQNEAQ (reference sequence). Remarks on this clone: What it binds is not known.

This clonotype originated in a woman aged 40 to 49 in good health and CMV-seronegative. V gene TRBV7-9 combines with J gene TRBJ2-1, with 8 bases lining up with TRBD2. Sequenced sample: PBMCs. The chain's CDR3 is CASSVGGFSGAYNEQFF. Here the CDR3 DNA reads TGTGCCAGCAGCGTAGGAGGATTTAGCGGGGCCTACAATGAGCAGTTCTTC.